The TCR beta chain described here comes from a study of T cell responses to AZD1222 COVID-19 vaccine. Study conclusions and caveats: Close to half of spike-specific TCRs reportedly recognize unmutated variant regions. Mostly white British, mostly female donors; authors suggested clonal diversity may be underestimated. Repertoires were collected only later (after the peak T cell response had occurred).

On this clone itself: Antigen: not known.

The length of the CDR3 is 15 residues. The V gene lost 1 base and the J gene lost 0 bases, with 9 bases spanning the gap. Germline CDR1 LGHNA, CDR2 YSLEER. Data came from immunoSEQ multiplex PCR; TCRdb stores just in-frame clones and leaves some out. The data hold over 110,000 clones, with about 93% observed a single time. The starting material was peripheral blood, obtained on day 0 of AZD1222 vaccination. The sequence was collected from an adult in good health. This rearrangement joins TRBV4-3 to TRBJ2-5; D not certain. The CDR3 loop is CASSQVFGYQETQYF. In DNA form, the CDR3 reads TGCGCCAGCAGCCAAGTTTTTGGGTACCAAGAGACCCAGTACTTC.